This T cell receptor (beta chain) was observed in a study of cytomegalovirus exposure and HLA in healthy donors. Study-level points and caveats: Cytomegalovirus-associated status was assigned to more than 150 TCR beta chains. Cytomegalovirus status was reportedly diagnosed by the classifier with high sensitivity and specificity.

On this clone itself: Antigen: not known.

PCR used 60 Vbeta primers and 13 Jbeta primers. The assay was immunoSEQ multiplex PCR, and TCRdb's table has in-frame clones only and misses some. Of around 130,000 clones in the sample, around 81% are singletons; the top ten hold about 2%. The CDR3 loop spans 16 amino acids. Germline assignment: CDR1 SGHRS and CDR2 YFSETQ. The ends lost 0 bases at V and 2 bases at J; junction bases unmatched: 6. The source of this sequence is a woman aged 40 to 55 in good health and CMV-seronegative. The chain carries TRBV5-1 and TRBJ2-3, with 7 bases fitting TRBD1. The sample was PBMCs. CDR3 residues: CASSLATGFPTDTQYF. For the CDR3, the DNA is TGCGCCAGCAGCTTGGCGACAGGGTTCCCCACAGATACGCAGTATTTT.